These T cell receptor beta chains were read from a single sample in a study of blood T cell repertoires in COVID-19. TCRdb keeps only in-frame clones here, not all; method: immunoSEQ multiplex PCR. This sample has approximately 100,000 clones; around 80% occur once, and the top ten carry about 10%. The material sequenced was peripheral blood. All receptors come from a man in his 70s with acute or convalescent COVID-19. Each CDR3 is given with its conserved first and last residue. Each record gives: V gene, J gene, clone size, CDR3 length, D gene, CDR3 DNA, CDR3 protein. D genes are given only for firm matches. Only some rows state a clone size, as once, few, many or a class for expanded clones.

>TRBV24-1|TRBJ2-5|NA|14|TRBD1
TGTGCCACCAGTGCTTTAGAGGGGGCAGAGACCCAGTACTTC
CATSALEGAETQYF
>TRBV4-1|TRBJ1-1|NA|18|TRBD1
TGCGCCAGCAGCCATGGGTCGGGACAGGGGTCGAGAGGCACTGAAGCTTTCTTT
CASSHGSGQGSRGTEAFF
>TRBV20-1|TRBJ2-2|NA|11|NA
TGCAGTGTGAGGGGGATCGGGGAGCTGTTTTTT
CSVRGIGELFF
>TRBV7-8|TRBJ2-4|NA|16|NA
TGTGCCAGCAGCTTGGGGCCTGCCCTAGCCAAAAACATTCAGTACTTC
CASSLGPALAKNIQYF
>TRBV9|TRBJ1-5|NA|15|NA
TGTGCCAGCAGCGCGCCCGGGACAATCAATCAGCCCCAGCATTTT
CASSAPGTINQPQHF
>TRBV6-5|TRBJ1-3|NA|15|NA
TGTGCCAGCAGGCCTGGGCCCCCAACTGGAAACACCATATATTTT
CASRPGPPTGNTIYF
>TRBV7-8|TRBJ2-1|NA|17|NA
TGTGCCAGCAAGGGGGGGGGAACCGGTCGCTCCTACAATGAGCAGTTCTTC
CASKGGGTGRSYNEQFF
>TRBV5-5|TRBJ2-7|NA|15|TRBD1
TGTGCCAGCAGCTTGTCAGGGGGCGTTTGGGACGAGCAGTACTTC
CASSLSGGVWDEQYF
>TRBV5-1|TRBJ2-7|NA|13|NA
TGCGCCAGCAGCTTGGCCGGGACCTACGAGCAGTACTTC
CASSLAGTYEQYF
>TRBV2|TRBJ1-1|NA|14|NA
TGTGCCAGCGGAGGACAGAGGGTGAACACTGAAGCTTTCTTT
CASGGQRVNTEAFF
>TRBV7-9|TRBJ1-4|once|14|NA
TGTGCCAGCAGCTTCGGGGAAGGTTATGAAAAACTGTTTTTT
CASSFGEGYEKLFF
>TRBV20-1|TRBJ2-2|NA|15|TRBD2
TGCAGTGCTAGTTACGCGGGGGTTGGGGGCGGGGAGCTGTTTTTT
CSASYAGVGGGELFF
>TRBV5-6|TRBJ1-1|NA|14|NA
TGTGCCAGCAGCCGCGGACAGCTGAACACTGAAGCTTTCTTT
CASSRGQLNTEAFF
>TRBV28|TRBJ1-5|NA|17|NA
TGTGCCAGCAGTTCGACGATCCAGCCGGGGGGAGTTGGGCCCCAGCATTTT
CASSSTIQPGGVGPQHF
>TRBV6-5|TRBJ2-7|NA|14|TRBD1
TGTGCCAGCAGGGTCCGACAGGGCAACAACGAGCAGTACTTC
CASRVRQGNNEQYF
>TRBV28|TRBJ1-5|NA|13|NA
TGTGCCAGCGGCCCCACGATCAATCAGCCCCAGCATTTT
CASGPTINQPQHF
>TRBV9|TRBJ2-7|NA|15|NA
TGTGCCAGCAGCGTATTAGCGGAGGGGTATGACGAGCAGTACTTC
CASSVLAEGYDEQYF
>TRBV10-1|TRBJ2-1|NA|16|NA
TGCGCCAGCAGTGACACTAGGGTACCGGGGAACAATGAGCAGTTCTTC
CASSDTRVPGNNEQFF
>TRBV9|TRBJ2-4|NA|14|NA
TGTGCCAGCAGCGCGGACAGATCCAAAAACATTCAGTACTTC
CASSADRSKNIQYF
>TRBV28|TRBJ1-5|NA|15|NA
TGTGCCAGCAGCGCCCCGGGGGGAAGCAATCAGCCCCAGCATTTT
CASSAPGGSNQPQHF
>TRBV5-1|TRBJ2-2|NA|17|TRBD1
TGCGCCAGCAGCGGGGACAGGGAGGTTTTTGTCACCGGGGAGCTGTTTTTT
CASSGDREVFVTGELFF
>TRBV6-2/TRBV6-3|TRBJ2-1|NA|15|NA
TGTGCCAGCAGTTACTCGCCCCTAGTGTACAATGAGCAGTTCTTC
CASSYSPLVYNEQFF
>TRBV9|TRBJ1-1|once|13|NA
TGTGCCAGCAGCGTAGCTACGGACACTGAAGCTTTCTTT
CASSVATDTEAFF
>TRBV6-2/TRBV6-3|TRBJ1-2|NA|13|NA
TGTGCCAGCAGCAATACGGGACTGGATGGCTACACCTTC
CASSNTGLDGYTF
>TRBV7-9|TRBJ1-6|few|15|NA
TGTGCCAGCAGCTTAGGCGGGGTCCCGAATTCACCCCTCCACTTT
CASSLGGVPNSPLHF
>TRBV24-1|TRBJ2-1|NA|13|TRBD2
TGTGCCACCAGTGACCCCCCCGGGACTAGGGCGTTCTTC
CATSDPPGTRAFF
>TRBV5-1|TRBJ2-5|NA|14|NA
TGCGCCAGCAGCTTGGGTAGTCAACAAGAGACCCAGTACTTC
CASSLGSQQETQYF
>TRBV10-3|TRBJ2-7|once|17|NA
TGTGCCATCAGTGCAAATGTGGAGGGGCCATCCTCCTACGAGCAGTACTTC
CAISANVEGPSSYEQYF
>TRBV19|TRBJ1-5|few|13|NA
TGTGCCAGTAGTATAACAGTCAATCAGCCCCAGCATTTT
CASSITVNQPQHF
>TRBV5-6|TRBJ2-5|NA|14|TRBD1
TGTGCCAGCAGCCTGGACAGGGTGGGAGAGACCCAGTACTTC
CASSLDRVGETQYF
>TRBV18|TRBJ1-4|NA|14|TRBD1
TGTGCCAGCTCAACGGGACAGGGCGAAGGAAAACTGTTTTTT
CASSTGQGEGKLFF
>TRBV13|TRBJ1-5|NA|15|NA
TGTGCCAGCAGCTTCGGACGGCCGGGGGGGCAGCCCCAGCATTTT
CASSFGRPGGQPQHF
>TRBV19|TRBJ1-1|NA|14|TRBD1
TGTGCCAGTAGTAGACCGGGACAGTATATTGGGGCTTTCTTT
CASSRPGQYIGAFF
>TRBV12-3/TRBV12-4|TRBJ1-2|NA|13|NA
TGTGCCAGCAACCTACAGGGAAGATATGGCTACACCTTC
CASNLQGRYGYTF
>TRBV3-1/TRBV3-2|TRBJ2-5|NA|19|TRBD1
TGTGCCAGCAGCCAAGCCGCCCTAACAAGGGGGCGAGGAGGAGAGACCCAGTACTTC
CASSQAALTRGRGGETQYF
>TRBV3-1/TRBV3-2|TRBJ2-2|NA|17|TRBD2
TGTGCCACCAGCCAAGAGATGAGCGGGGGGGCGACCGGGGAGCTGTTTTTT
CATSQEMSGGATGELFF
>TRBV10-3|TRBJ2-1|NA|11|NA
TGTGCCATCAGGGAGGACTTTGAGCAGTTCTTC
CAIREDFEQFF
>TRBV14|TRBJ2-1|NA|12|TRBD2
TGTGCCCGCAGACTAGCGGGAGTTGAGCAGTTCTTC
CARRLAGVEQFF
>TRBV9|TRBJ1-3|NA|15|NA
TGTGCCAGCAGCGTAGGGGGGACACCACGAAACACCATATATTTT
CASSVGGTPRNTIYF
>TRBV25-1|TRBJ2-1|few|16|NA
TGTGCCAGCAGTGATCCGAAAAAGTTGGCTTACAATGAGCAGTTCTTC
CASSDPKKLAYNEQFF
>TRBV11-3|TRBJ2-3|NA|15|TRBD1
TGTGCCAGCAGCTTAACGCAGGGGGCCGCAGATACGCAGTATTTT
CASSLTQGAADTQYF
>TRBV6-5|TRBJ2-1|NA|15|TRBD2
TGTGCCAGCAGTTACACAGCGGGAGGGCCTAGAGAGCAGTTCTTC
CASSYTAGGPREQFF
>TRBV7-2|TRBJ1-5|once|14|NA
TGTGCCAGCAGCTTATCTAGAGAGTCCACGCCCCAGCATTTT
CASSLSRESTPQHF
>TRBV3-1/TRBV3-2|TRBJ1-1|NA|15|NA
TGTGCCAGCAGCTCACGAGGGATCCGGAACACTGAAGCTTTCTTT
CASSSRGIRNTEAFF
>TRBV30|TRBJ1-4|NA|11|NA
TGTGCCTGGAGCACAGGGGAAAAACTGTTTTTT
CAWSTGEKLFF
>TRBV7-9|TRBJ1-1|NA|17|TRBD1
TGTGCCAGCAGCCGACCACCCTCGACCGGGACAGGGGGAGAAGCTTTCTTT
CASSRPPSTGTGGEAFF
>TRBV5-6|TRBJ2-5|NA|16|NA
TGTGCCAGCAGCTTGGAGGTACTAGTTACTCAAGAGACCCAGTACTTC
CASSLEVLVTQETQYF
>TRBV6-6|TRBJ2-7|NA|12|NA
TGTGCCAGCTTGGGCTCCCCCTACGAGCAGTACTTC
CASLGSPYEQYF